These 9 T cell receptor beta chains were sequenced from one sample in a study of T cell responses to AZD1222 COVID-19 vaccine. Profiling relied on immunoSEQ multiplex PCR, and the TCRdb table lists in-frame clones only, not all of them. The sample carries some 170,000 clones, over 80% recorded once. The sequencing used peripheral blood, collected 28 days after the second dose of the MenACWY control vaccine. The source of these receptors is an adult who received the MenACWY meningococcal vaccine as a control.

V and J are TRBV18 and TRBJ1-1, with D unclear. The CDR3 runs 13 residues. V lost 4 bases to trimming and J lost 0 bases, with 6 bases between them. CDR1 is KGHSH, CDR2 LQKENI, per germline. Here the CDR3 DNA reads TGTGCCAGCTCACAGCTGCTGAACACTGAAGCTTTCTTT. Amino acid sequence: CASSQLLNTEAFF.

The chain has TRBV3-1 (or the pseudogene TRBV3-2) and TRBJ1-1; no firm D call. Trimming stripped 2 bases from V and 2 bases from J, with 9 bases between. The CDR3 contains 14 residues. CDR1 is LGHDT, CDR2 YNNKEL, per germline (reference sequence). The CDR3 DNA reads as TGTGCCAGCAGCCAAACGACTGGAAACACTGAAGCTTTCTTT. Translated, it gives CASSQTTGNTEAFF.

The V call is TRBV29-1, the J call TRBJ1-3; no reliable D call. V was trimmed by 4 bases and J by 2 bases, leaving 6 bases between them. The CDR3 is made up of 12 amino acids. From germline, CDR1 is SQVTM and CDR2 ANQGSEA. The DNA of the CDR3 is TGCAGCGTTGGAGAGACTGGAAACACCATATATTTT. The encoded protein is CSVGETGNTIYF.

In the case of this clone: Likely a read error: the CDR3 ends without its conserved phenylalanine or tryptophan. Because the CDR3's place on the DNA is in doubt, the DNA is left out and the CDR3 is given as listed by TCRdb. The chain uses TRBV3-1 (or the pseudogene TRBV3-2) and TRBJ2-7; the D segment call TRBD1 is taken from the table without a DNA check. Per germline, CDR1 LGHDT and CDR2 YNNKEL (reference sequence). The CDR3 has 12 amino acids, counting both end residues. The CDR3: CASSPRGDRPGL.

This chain connects TRBV10-2 to TRBJ2-2; 7 nucleotides agree with TRBD2. Germline CDR1 and CDR2: WSHSY and SAAADI. The CDR3 is 14 amino acids. The V and J ends lost 8 bases and 3 bases, in that order; junction bases with no gene match: 6. The CDR3 loop reads CASLIAGDTGELFF. CDR3 coding DNA: TGCGCCAGCTTGATAGCGGGTGACACCGGGGAGCTGTTTTTT.

The J gene is TRBJ1-5, the V gene TRBV29-1; D unclear. V was shortened by 4 bases and J by 2 bases, with 9 bases between the two germline ends. Germline V lookup: CDR1 SQVTM, CDR2 ANQGSEA. The CDR3 length is 13 residues. This CDR3 is CSVGQQRNQPQHF. The CDR3 nucleotides are TGCAGCGTTGGACAACAGCGCAATCAGCCCCAGCATTTT.

V is TRBV4-1 and J is TRBJ2-3; 9 nucleotides line up with TRBD2. V trimming: 1 base; J trimming: 2 bases; junction bases outside the gene matches: 7. Germline CDR1 MGHRA, CDR2 YSYEKL. The CDR3 extends over 17 amino acids. The DNA of the CDR3 is TGCGCCAGCAGCCAAGGCAGGACTAGCGAATACACAGATACGCAGTATTTT. It codes for CASSQGRTSEYTDTQYF.

V is TRBV27 and J is TRBJ1-2; D gene ambiguous. The CDR3 runs to 13 residues. Trimming took 3 bases from V and 2 from J, leaving 7 bases between them. Germline CDR1 is MNHEY and CDR2 is SMNVEV (reference sequence). The CDR3 reads CASSLEGNYGYTF. CDR3 DNA: TGTGCCAGCAGTTTGGAAGGAAACTATGGCTACACCTTC.

The chain couples TRBV28 to TRBJ1-6; D unresolved. Germline V gene data show CDR1 as MDHEN and CDR2 as SYDVKM. V shed 7 bases and J shed 0 bases, with 10 bases lying between them. There are 15 residues in the CDR3. CDR3 in amino acids: CASTDDNSYNSPLHF. DNA of the CDR3: TGTGCCAGCACAGACGACAACTCCTATAATTCACCCCTCCACTTT. Supplemented by reference TRBV28 and TRBJ1-6, the full variable domain reads DVKVTQSSRYLVKRTGEKVFLECVQDMDHENMFWYRQDPGLGLRLIYFSYDVKMKEKGDIPEGYSVSREKKERFSLILESASTNQTSMYLCASTDDNSYNSPLHFGNGTRLTVT.